These 32 T cell receptor beta chains originate from one sample sequenced in a study of T cell changes during pregnancy in multiple sclerosis. Profiling relied on immunoSEQ multiplex PCR, and the TCRdb table lists in-frame clones only, not all of them. The table lists about 100,000 clones, roughly 92% of them singletons. Sample: peripheral blood, taken after pregnancy. The receptors originated from a female donor with multiple sclerosis, enrolled in a pregnancy study.

This sequence joins TRBV19 and TRBJ1-5; 7 positions match TRBD1. Germline V gene data show CDR1 as LNHDA and CDR2 as SQIVND (reference sequence). The CDR3 has 14 amino acids. J lost 3 bases, V lost 5 bases, and 4 bases had no gene match. The CDR3 nucleotides are TGTGCCAGTAGTGAACAGGGGTCCAATCAGCCCCAGCATTTT. This codes for CASSEQGSNQPQHF.

This chain links TRBV10-2 with TRBJ2-7; 7 positions agree with TRBD1. The germline CDR1 and CDR2 sequences are WSHSY and SAAADI. After removal of 6 bases from V and 1 base from J, the junction contained 15 bases not matched to a gene. The CDR3 consists of 17 residues. CDR3 sequence (DNA): TGCGCCAGCAGCAGAAGTTCCCGCACGGGACAGTCCTACGAGCAGTACTTC. Its translation: CASSRSSRTGQSYEQYF.

CDR3 DNA: TGTGCCAGATGTCCATCAGGGATGTACAATGAGCAGTTCTTC. Amino acids: CARCPSGMYNEQFF. The chain carries TRBV5-3 and TRBJ2-1, with TRBD1 as a possible D gene (5 bases). TRBV5-3 is given ORF status, its function remaining uncertain. The CDR3 is 14 residues long. Trimming cost V 7 bases and J 4 bases, with 15 bases left between them.

This clone was seen once. The genes are TRBV5-4 and TRBJ2-6; D unresolved. Trimming took 3 bases from V and 0 from J, leaving 19 bases between them. CDR1 and CDR2 from the germline V gene are SGHNT and YYREEE (reference sequence). This CDR3 comprises 19 residues. In DNA form, the CDR3 reads TGTGCCAGCAGCTACCTGATTGGAGCCTTGTACTCTGGGGCCAACGTCCTGACTTTC. It is translated as CASSYLIGALYSGANVLTF. The complete variable domain, with remaining parts taken from reference TRBV5-4 and TRBJ2-6, reads ETGVTQSPTHLIKTRGQQVTLRCSSQSGHNTVSWYQQALGQGPQFIFQYYREEENGRGNFPPRFSGLQFPNYSSELNVNALELDDSALYLCASSYLIGALYSGANVLTFGAGSRLTVL.

This chain uses TRBV4-1 with TRBJ2-2, with D uncertain. The CDR3 runs 13 residues. Germline assignment: CDR1 MGHRA and CDR2 YSYEKL. V gave up 3 bases and J gave up 1 base, with 3 bases separating them. CDR3 coding DNA: TGCGCCAGCAGCCATCAGAACACCGGGGAGCTGTTTTTT. Protein: CASSHQNTGELFF.

This clone was seen only once. The chain recombines TRBV19 with TRBJ2-5; TRBD2 is a possible D gene (5 bases). The CDR3 covers 15 residues. Germline V gene lookup returns CDR1 LNHDA and CDR2 SQIVND (reference sequence). Trimming stripped 9 bases from V and 5 bases from J, with 22 bases between. This CDR3 reads CARKLDYPPGETQYF. The CDR3 bases are TGTGCCAGAAAGCTTGACTACCCTCCGGGGGAGACCCAGTACTTC.

This clone has only one observation. This rearrangement joins TRBV7-9 to TRBJ2-3, with 10 positions matching TRBD2. The CDR3 length is 17 residues. V shed 5 bases and J 4 bases; nucleotides not matched to a gene: 12. CDR1 is SEHNR and CDR2 is FQNEAQ in the germline V gene (reference sequence). The chain's CDR3 is CASSRPALAGDADTQYF. As DNA, the CDR3 is TGTGCCAGCAGCCGCCCAGCCCTAGCGGGAGATGCAGATACGCAGTATTTT.

This chain connects TRBV30 to TRBJ2-6, with 9 bases that match TRBD1. This CDR3 region has 17 residues. The V segment lost 2 bases and the J segment 0 bases; nucleotides outside the gene matches: 5. Germline V lookup: CDR1 GTSNPN, CDR2 SVGIG (reference sequence). The CDR3 DNA is TGTGCCTGGAGTCGGGACAGGGTTAGCTCTGGGGCCAACGTCCTGACTTTC. Amino acids: CAWSRDRVSSGANVLTF. The complete variable domain, with remaining parts taken from reference TRBV30 and TRBJ2-6, reads SQTIHQWPATLVQPVGSPLSLECTVEGTSNPNLYWYRQAAGRGLQLLFYSVGIGQISSEVPQNLSASRPQDRQFILSSKKLLLSDSGFYLCAWSRDRVSSGANVLTFGAGSRLTVL.

J is TRBJ1-2 and V is TRBV19; D perhaps matches TRBD1 (5 bases). Germline V gives CDR1 LNHDA, CDR2 SQIVND (reference sequence). Trimming shortened V by 6 bases and J by 4 bases, and 21 bases separated the two germline ends. The CDR3 is 16 amino acids. The CDR3 DNA follows: TGTGCCAGTAGAACTTGGACGTCGGGGGACTTCTATGGCTACACCTTC. It codes for CASRTWTSGDFYGYTF.

The genes are TRBV29-1 and TRBJ2-5, with 8 nucleotides matching TRBD1. Trimming took 6 bases from V and 7 from J; bases not matched to a gene: 1. This CDR3 region has 10 residues. Looked up from germline, CDR1 is SQVTM and CDR2 is ANQGSEA. CDR3 DNA sequence: TGCAGCGTCGACAGGGGGACCCAGTACTTC. Protein product: CSVDRGTQYF.

The V and J genes are TRBV5-1 and TRBJ2-1; the match to TRBD1 covers 7 bases. This CDR3 contains 17 residues. Germline CDR1 SGHRS, CDR2 YFSETQ. Losses at the gene ends were 0 bases for V and 0 bases for J; bases not matched to a gene: 6. This CDR3 reads CASSLVGQRSSYNEQFF. In nucleotides, the CDR3 is TGCGCCAGCAGCTTGGTGGGACAGCGTAGCTCCTACAATGAGCAGTTCTTC.

This chain uses TRBV2 with TRBJ2-1; 9 nucleotides match TRBD2. The germline V gene encodes CDR1 SNHLY and CDR2 FYNNEI. The CDR3 runs to 20 residues. The V segment lost 3 bases and the J segment 4 bases; nucleotides outside the gene matches: 19. The DNA of the CDR3 is TGTGCCAGCAGTGAGGTCCCGGTAATACTAGCGGGCTCCCCGTACAATGAGCAGTTCTTC. Translated: CASSEVPVILAGSPYNEQFF.

The chain has TRBV10-2 and TRBJ2-1; 12 bases match TRBD1. J gave up 9 bases and V 7 bases, and 10 bases lay outside the gene matches. In germline, CDR1 is WSHSY, CDR2 SAAADI. This CDR3 contains 15 residues. CDR3 sequence: CASNDGGTGGFEQFF. The CDR3 coding sequence is TGCGCCAGCAACGATGGGGGGACAGGGGGCTTTGAGCAGTTCTTC.

This chain uses TRBV6-5 with TRBJ1-4, with 9 bases fitting TRBD1. The junction had 3 bases not matched to a gene; V was cut back by 5 bases and J by 5 bases. Germline V lookup: CDR1 MNHEY, CDR2 SVGAGI. The CDR3 sequence is 14 residues long. CDR3 DNA sequence: TGTGCCAGCAGTGAGACAGGGGGGAATGAAAAACTGTTTTTT. This translates into CASSETGGNEKLFF.

The chain employs TRBV18 and TRBJ2-3; TRBD2 matches at 15 bases. V dropped 3 bases and J dropped 9; count of bases not matched to a gene: 4. This CDR3 comprises 15 residues. Germline values: CDR1 KGHSH, CDR2 LQKENI. This CDR3 reads CASSPRTSGRETQYF. CDR3 bases: TGTGCCAGCTCACCTCGGACTAGCGGGAGGGAAACGCAGTATTTT.

With respect to this clone: At one boundary the junction diverges from the germline segment, which might be a read error. In DNA form, the CDR3 reads TGTGCCAGCAGTGAAGCCCTCCCGCCTAAAAATATTCAGTACTTC. Protein product: CASSEALPPKNIQYF. The J gene is TRBJ2-4, the V gene TRBV25-1; D gene uncertain. The CDR3 is 15 residues long. The germline V gene has CDR1 MGHDK and CDR2 SYGVNS.

The J gene is TRBJ2-7, the V gene TRBV27, with D maybe TRBD1 (5 bases). V dropped 5 bases and J dropped 5 bases, with 19 bases sitting between them. Germline loops: CDR1 MNHEY, CDR2 SMNVEV (reference sequence). CDR3 length equals 15 residues. The CDR3 region is CASSLSAGKYDEQYF. CDR3 bases: TGTGCCAGCAGTCTCAGTGCAGGGAAGTATGACGAGCAGTACTTC.

The V and J genes are TRBV27 and TRBJ2-7, with D possibly TRBD2 on 6 matching bases. CDR3 size: 15 residues. Looked up from germline, CDR1 is MNHEY and CDR2 is SMNVEV (reference sequence). Trimming took off 7 bases at V and 7 bases at J, with 23 bases between the two ends. CDR3 in DNA: TGTGCCAGCACCCCCCTTGGGGGGATCGTGGGGGAGCAGTACTTC. The encoded protein is CASTPLGGIVGEQYF.

This clone was detected only once. The chain couples TRBV27 to TRBJ2-1, with D possibly matching TRBD2 (5 bases). Trimming took 3 bases from V and 2 from J, leaving 5 bases between them. Per the germline V gene, CDR1 is MNHEY and CDR2 is SMNVEV (reference sequence). This CDR3 comprises 13 residues. The CDR3: CASSFGTYNEQFF. The CDR3 nucleotides read TGTGCCAGCAGTTTCGGGACCTACAATGAGCAGTTCTTC.

This clone was seen only once. This same CDR3 is encoded by further DNA sequences in the sample. The DNA for the CDR3 is TGTGCCAGCAGCGTAGGACTAGCGGACACAGATACGCAGTATTTT. This codes for CASSVGLADTDTQYF. The chain joins TRBV9 to TRBJ2-3, with 9 bases aligning to TRBD2. Germline CDR1 reads SGDLS; CDR2 reads YYNGEE. This CDR3 is built from 15 residues. V was pared by 0 bases and J by 2 bases, with 1 base of the junction left unmatched. The whole variable domain, remainder taken from reference TRBV9 and TRBJ2-3, is DSGVTQTPKHLITATGQRVTLRCSPRSGDLSVYWYQQSLDQGLQFLIQYYNGEERAKGNILERFSAQQFPDLHSELNLSSLELGDSALYFCASSVGLADTDTQYFGPGTRLTVL.

The rearrangement joins TRBV5-4 to TRBJ2-5, with D perhaps TRBD1 (5 bases). V lost 4 bases and J 5 bases, leaving 12 bases between the germline ends. The CDR3 totals 13 residues. The germline CDR1 and CDR2 sequences are SGHNT and YYREEE (reference sequence). CDR3 sequence: CASSTQGVETQYF. The CDR3 coding sequence is TGTGCCAGCAGCACCCAAGGGGTGGAGACCCAGTACTTC.

The rearrangement links TRBV5-4 to TRBJ2-2; 7 nucleotides align to TRBD1. This CDR3 region has 15 residues. Germline trimming cut 4 bases from V and 5 bases from J; bases unmatched to any gene: 8. Germline CDR1 and CDR2: SGHNT and YYREEE (reference sequence). For the CDR3, the DNA is TGTGCCAGCAGCACCGGGACAGACATGACCGGGGAGCTGTTTTTT. Translating it yields CASSTGTDMTGELFF.

The chain uses TRBV6-5 and TRBJ2-7, with TRBD1 matching 8 bases. CDR1 is MNHEY and CDR2 is SVGAGI in the germline V gene. The CDR3 length is 15 residues. The V segment lost 6 bases and the J segment 3 bases; nucleotides outside the gene matches: 10. In DNA form, the CDR3 reads TGTGCCAGCAGCTACGGGCAGGGGGCGATCTACGAGCAGTACTTC. As protein: CASSYGQGAIYEQYF.

The rearrangement uses TRBV27 and TRBJ2-6, with 7 bases matching TRBD2. V lost 3 bases, J lost 0 bases, and 8 bases stayed unmatched. From germline, CDR1 is MNHEY and CDR2 SMNVEV (reference sequence). The CDR3 is 18 residues long. The chain's CDR3 is CASSLGGEGASGANVLTF. CDR3 DNA: TGTGCCAGCAGTTTGGGAGGGGAAGGGGCCTCTGGGGCCAACGTCCTGACTTTC.

This clone was observed once. This rearrangement joins TRBV6-6 to TRBJ2-5; 7 nucleotides agree with TRBD1. The CDR3 extends over 14 amino acids. Germline V gene data show CDR1 as MNHNY and CDR2 as SVGAGI (reference sequence). V shed 4 bases, J shed 4 bases, and the junction held 6 bases outside the gene matches. The CDR3 DNA sequence: TGTGCCAGCAGTTCGGGCAGGGGGAGAGAGACCCAGTACTTC. Its protein product is CASSSGRGRETQYF.

The rearrangement links TRBV18 to TRBJ1-1, with D possibly being TRBD1 (6 bases). Germline V gene data show CDR1 as KGHSH and CDR2 as LQKENI. The V gene lost 1 base and the J gene lost 1 base, with 10 bases spanning the gap. The CDR3 contains 15 residues. CDR3 loop: CASSPLSRGNTEAFF. CDR3 in DNA: TGTGCCAGCTCACCACTTTCCAGGGGGAACACTGAAGCTTTCTTT. Full variable domain (missing parts from reference TRBV18 and TRBJ1-1): NAGVMQNPRHLVRRRGQEARLRCSPMKGHSHVYWYRQLPEEGLKFMVYLQKENIIDESGMPKERFSAEFPKEGPSILRIQQVVRGDSAAYFCASSPLSRGNTEAFFGQGTRLTVV.

V and J are TRBV12-5 and TRBJ2-5; 11 bases match TRBD2. This CDR3 is built from 16 residues. V lost 2 bases, J lost 3 bases, and 5 bases stayed unmatched. Germline V gene sequence: CDR1 LGHNT, CDR2 FRNRAP. CDR3 amino acids: CASGLTGLAGKETQYF. CDR3 coding DNA: TGTGCTAGTGGTTTGACCGGACTAGCGGGTAAAGAGACCCAGTACTTC.

The V and J genes are TRBV6-1 and TRBJ2-7; D unclear. This CDR3 has 14 residues. Trimming removed 6 bases at V and 0 bases at J, with 12 bases between. Germline V gene lookup returns CDR1 MNHNS and CDR2 SASEGT. This CDR3 reads CASRESPSSYEQYF. For the CDR3, the DNA is TGTGCCAGCAGGGAGAGTCCGAGCTCCTACGAGCAGTACTTC.

The CDR3, as DNA: TGTGCCAGCAGCTCCGAAGCGCTCCGGAATGAGCAGTTCTTC. Protein product: CASSSEALRNEQFF. The chain couples TRBV6-4 to TRBJ2-1; D gene unclear. V shed 6 bases and J shed 7 bases, with 16 bases lying between them. This CDR3 spans 14 amino acids. Germline V gives CDR1 MRHNA, CDR2 SNTAGT.

This chain links TRBV30 with TRBJ1-2, with TRBD1 identical over 7 bases. V dropped 1 base and J dropped 4; count of bases not matched to a gene: 6. The CDR3 runs 14 residues. CDR1 and CDR2 from the germline V gene are GTSNPN and SVGIG (reference sequence). This CDR3 is CAWSGTTGTYGYTF. CDR3 coding DNA: TGTGCCTGGAGTGGGACGACAGGGACCTATGGCTACACCTTC.

DNA for the CDR3: TGTGCCAGCAGCTTTGGGACAGGGGATAGCACTGAAGCTTTCTTT. Its translation: CASSFGTGDSTEAFF. This chain connects TRBV5-5 to TRBJ1-1, with 10 bases lining up with TRBD1. The junction had 5 bases not matched to a gene; V was cut back by 2 bases and J by 4 bases. The CDR3 length is 15 residues. Germline V gene data show CDR1 as SGHKS and CDR2 as YYEKEE (reference sequence).

The V call is TRBV28, the J call TRBJ1-5; TRBD1 matches 7 bases. This CDR3 comprises 14 residues. V gave up 8 bases and J gave up 2 bases; unmatched junction bases: 6. CDR1 is MDHEN, CDR2 SYDVKM, per germline. The CDR3 reads CASSGGLGNQPQHF. The CDR3 DNA sequence: TGTGCCAGCTCAGGGGGTCTAGGCAATCAGCCCCAGCATTTT.